This T cell receptor beta chain was observed in a study of blood T cells in healthy people across ages (dated by TCRdb to the mid-2010s). For the wider study: In model experiments, template switching captured roughly one uniquely barcoded TCR beta cDNA molecule for every two T cells. The study measured age-related changes in TCR beta repertoire diversity using deep sequencing normalized with unique cDNA molecular identifiers. Four age groups were formed from the donors: young (average 16 years), middle-aged (around 37), aged (62) and long-lived (less than 85). To avoid experimental bias, donors of different ages were randomly spread across the sequencing lanes. For two donors (one aged 18 to 30 and one aged 80 or older), the study analyzed two additional independent replicas of 1 million unique cDNA reads from the same blood draw. Study-wide conclusions, independent of this receptor: Because profiling used bulk unsorted PBMCs, naive and antigen-experienced compartments could not be compared conclusively. Observed TCR beta diversity per million T cells fell roughly linearly with age, and a significant reduction was already apparent by age around 39. Total diversity estimates from one million sequenced T cells were considered lower bounds and underestimates. A strong correlation was found between observed TCR beta diversity and the percentage of naive T cells measured by flow cytometry. Compared with the aged group, the long-lived group had more naive CD4+ T cells, fewer expanded clones and increased TCR diversity, suggesting age selection. Donor CMV infection status was unknown, potentially confounding age-related changes in expanded clonotypes.

The CDR3 runs 14 residues from the cysteine to the phenylalanine. Only the CDR3 DNA is retained, 42 bases long and in frame from the first base. Clipping removes 6 bases from V and 4 bases from J, with 6 as the unmatched junction base count. Donors were 30 to 45 systemically healthy Caucasian individuals from Russia aged roughly 6 to 90 years. Around 10 milliliters of peripheral blood were collected from each donor into EDTA-treated Vacutainer tubes. Ficoll-Paque density-gradient centrifugation was used to isolate PBMCs, with at least 7 million obtained per sample. Trizol reagent was used to extract total RNA from PBMCs, with at least 5.5 micrograms per sample. For every donor, an aliquot of PBMCs went through flow cytometry to measure the percentages of naive CD45RAhigh/CD27high T cells. Library creation used 5' RACE. Sequenced on an Illumina HiSeq 2500. A second PCR of roughly 7 to 11 cycles was performed with a sample-barcoded 5' primer and a J-beta primer mix. Each TCR beta cDNA molecule received a unique molecular identifier from a template-switch 5' adaptor carrying 12 random nucleotides. At least 2.5 million CDR3-containing paired-end reads were obtained from each sample. First-strand cDNA was synthesized from all RNA with the Mint cDNA synthesis kit, primed by a TRBC-specific oligonucleotide. After uracil-DNA glycosylase treatment, a first 18-cycle PCR used universal primers M1SS and BC2_uni_R on all cDNA. The authors processed their data as follows. Normalization of each sample was performed by random selection of 1 million high-quality reads, each carrying a distinct molecular identifier. Instead of being binned into consensus sequences, reads that shared molecular identifiers were thrown out. CDR3 identification, clonotype clustering and error correction used MiTCR with a Q25 quality threshold and the strictest error-elimination algorithm. A nonparametric unseen species model with Euler transformation was used to estimate a lower bound on total TCR beta diversity. The public sequencing data were trimmed at Q25 with fastp and processed into clonotypes with MiXCR by TCRdb, which kept only in-frame beta chains. Here each entry gathers all rows of one CDR3 protein and keeps the most common genes and DNA. The V and J calls here are based on TCRdb, not the publication. A total of more than 800,000 distinct CDR3 sequences appear in this sample, more than 35% of them only once. Approximately 19% of the sample comes from the top ten.

With respect to this clonotype: The target of this receptor is not known. The input lacks base qualities; no much larger clone sits a single base away.

This chain joins TRBV12-3 or TRBV12-4 to TRBJ2-3; 8 nucleotides in the junction match TRBD2. This clonotype originated in a woman aged 55-69 years in good health. The sample comprised blood. The CDR3 region has the sequence CASSRRAGADTQYF. The DNA is as follows: TGTGCCAGCAGCCGCAGAGCGGGGGCAGATACGCAGTATTTT.